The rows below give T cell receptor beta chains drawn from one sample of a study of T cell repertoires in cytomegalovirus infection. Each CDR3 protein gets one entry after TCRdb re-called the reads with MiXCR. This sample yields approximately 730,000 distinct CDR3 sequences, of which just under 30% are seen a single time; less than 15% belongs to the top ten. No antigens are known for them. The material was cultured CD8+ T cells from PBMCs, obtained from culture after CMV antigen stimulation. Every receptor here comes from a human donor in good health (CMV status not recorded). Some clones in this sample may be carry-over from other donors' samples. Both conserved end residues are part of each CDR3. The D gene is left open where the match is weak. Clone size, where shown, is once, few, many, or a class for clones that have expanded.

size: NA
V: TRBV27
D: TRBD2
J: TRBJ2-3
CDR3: CASSFGGGAPDTQYF
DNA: TGTGCCAGCAGTTTTGGCGGGGGGGCCCCAGATACGCAGTATTTT

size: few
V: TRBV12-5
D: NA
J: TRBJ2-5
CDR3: CASGFGGPDSQETQYF
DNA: TGTGCTAGTGGTTTCGGGGGTCCCGACTCACAAGAGACCCAGTACTTC

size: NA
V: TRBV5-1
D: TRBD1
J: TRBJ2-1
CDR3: CASRGDVGGHEQFF
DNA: TGCGCCAGCAGAGGGGATGTAGGGGGCCATGAGCAGTTCTTC

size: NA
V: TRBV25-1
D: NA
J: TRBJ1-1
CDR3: CASSAGGRAFF
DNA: TGTGCCAGCAGTGCCGGCGGACGAGCTTTCTTT

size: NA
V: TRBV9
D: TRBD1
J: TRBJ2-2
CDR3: CASRTRDRDAELFF
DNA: TGTGCCAGCAGGACCCGGGACAGGGACGCGGAGCTGTTTTTT

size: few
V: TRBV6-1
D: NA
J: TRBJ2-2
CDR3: CASSDGARRTGELFF
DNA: TGTGCCAGCAGTGACGGGGCTAGGAGAACCGGGGAGCTGTTTTTT

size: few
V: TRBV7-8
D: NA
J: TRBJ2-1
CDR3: CASSVQADREQFF
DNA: TGTGCCAGCAGCGTCCAAGCCGACCGGGAGCAGTTCTTC

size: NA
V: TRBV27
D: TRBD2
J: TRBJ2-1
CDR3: CASTRPGGREQFF
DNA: TGTGCCAGCACTCGGCCGGGGGGACGGGAGCAGTTCTTC

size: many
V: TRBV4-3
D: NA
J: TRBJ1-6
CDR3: CASSQDRAGWNSPLHF
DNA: TGCGCCAGCAGCCAAGATCGGGCAGGGTGGAATTCACCCCTCCACTTT

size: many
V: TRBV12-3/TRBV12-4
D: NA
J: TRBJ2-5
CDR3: CASSHETGQETQYF
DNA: TGTGCCAGCAGCCACGAGACGGGGCAAGAGACCCAGTACTTC

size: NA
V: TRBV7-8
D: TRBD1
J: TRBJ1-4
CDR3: CASSLGVRQGELNEKLFF
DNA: TGTGCCAGCAGCTTAGGGGTTCGGCAGGGGGAGTTGAATGAAAAACTGTTTTTT

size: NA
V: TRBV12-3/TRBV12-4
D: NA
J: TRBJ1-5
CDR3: CASTGEGALGQPQHF
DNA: TGTGCCAGCACTGGGGAAGGGGCGCTGGGTCAGCCCCAGCATTTT

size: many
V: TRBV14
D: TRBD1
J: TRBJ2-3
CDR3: CASSQAVTGALADTQYF
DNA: TGTGCCAGCAGCCAAGCAGTGACAGGGGCCCTCGCAGATACGCAGTATTTT

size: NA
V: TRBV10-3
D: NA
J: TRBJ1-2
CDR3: CAISESPTNYGYTF
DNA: TGTGCCATCAGTGAGTCTCCTACCAACTATGGCTACACCTTC

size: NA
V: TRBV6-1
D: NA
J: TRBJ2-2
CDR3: CASSSNYRVSGEELFF
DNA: TGTGCCAGCAGTTCCAATTACAGGGTTTCGGGCGAGGAGCTGTTTTTT

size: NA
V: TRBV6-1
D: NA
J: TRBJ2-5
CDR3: CASNYGETQYF
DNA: TGTGCCAGCAACTACGGGGAGACCCAGTACTTC

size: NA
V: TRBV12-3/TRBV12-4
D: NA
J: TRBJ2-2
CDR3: CASRNSGADYTGELFF
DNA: TGTGCCAGCAGGAACTCGGGGGCAGACTATACCGGGGAGCTGTTTTTT

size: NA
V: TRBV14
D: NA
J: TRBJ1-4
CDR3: CASTQPKREKLFF
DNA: TGTGCCAGCACCCAACCCAAGCGAGAAAAACTGTTTTTT

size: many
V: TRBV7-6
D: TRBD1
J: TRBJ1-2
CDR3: CASSLSGQPFPYGYTF
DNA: TGTGCCAGCAGCTTATCGGGACAGCCTTTCCCCTATGGCTACACCTTC

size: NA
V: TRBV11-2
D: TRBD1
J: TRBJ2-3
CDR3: CASSYPGYNRGSTDTQYF
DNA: TGTGCCAGCAGCTACCCGGGGTATAACAGGGGTAGCACAGATACGCAGTATTTT

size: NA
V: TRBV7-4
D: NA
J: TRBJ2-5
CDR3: CASSLLVRVENMETQYF
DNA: TGTGCCAGCAGCCTACTAGTTCGGGTCGAAAATATGGAGACCCAGTACTTC

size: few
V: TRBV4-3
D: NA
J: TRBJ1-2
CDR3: CASSPRVGSGGYTF
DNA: TGCGCCAGCAGCCCACGGGTCGGGTCCGGTGGCTACACCTTC

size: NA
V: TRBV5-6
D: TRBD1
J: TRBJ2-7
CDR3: CASSFSQGVYEQYF
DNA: TGTGCCAGCAGCTTCTCGCAGGGGGTCTACGAGCAGTACTTC

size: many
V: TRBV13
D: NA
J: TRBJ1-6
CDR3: CASSLGRYSPLHF
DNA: TGTGCCAGCAGCTTAGGGAGGTATTCACCCCTCCACTTT

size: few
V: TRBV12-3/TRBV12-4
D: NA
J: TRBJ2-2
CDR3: CASSYQGMYTGELFF
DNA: TGTGCCAGCAGTTACCAGGGGATGTACACCGGGGAGCTGTTTTTT

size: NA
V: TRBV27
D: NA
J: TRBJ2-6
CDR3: CASSLLTLAGANVLTF
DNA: TGTGCCAGCAGTTTATTGACGCTGGCTGGGGCCAACGTCCTGACTTTC

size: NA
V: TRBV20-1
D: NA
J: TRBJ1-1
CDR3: CSAREEHPSWDTEAFF
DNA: TGCAGTGCTAGAGAGGAACACCCATCCTGGGACACTGAAGCTTTCTTT

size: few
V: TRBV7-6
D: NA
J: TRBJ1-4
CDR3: CASSLFDSGNEKLFF
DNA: TGTGCCAGCAGCTTATTCGATTCAGGGAATGAAAAACTGTTTTTT

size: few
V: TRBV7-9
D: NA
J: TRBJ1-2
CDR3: CASSLATAGVNYGYTF
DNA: TGTGCCAGCAGCTTAGCTACGGCAGGGGTCAACTATGGCTACACCTTC

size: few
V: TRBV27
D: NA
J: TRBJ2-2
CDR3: CASSSARNTGELFF
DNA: TGTGCCAGCAGTTCCGCCAGGAACACCGGGGAGCTGTTTTTT

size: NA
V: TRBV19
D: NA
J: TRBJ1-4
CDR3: CASRGDEKLFF
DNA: TGTGCCAGTAGGGGCGATGAAAAACTGTTTTTT

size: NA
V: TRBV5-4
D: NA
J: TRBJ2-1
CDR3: CASSLGYRGDEQFF
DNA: TGTGCCAGCAGCTTGGGCTACAGAGGCGATGAGCAGTTCTTC

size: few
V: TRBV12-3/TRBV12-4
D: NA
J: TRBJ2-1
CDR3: CASSSGNYNEQFF
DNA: TGTGCCAGCAGTAGCGGAAATTACAATGAGCAGTTCTTC

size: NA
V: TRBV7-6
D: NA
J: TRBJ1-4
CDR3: CASRAAPNEKLFF
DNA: TGTGCCAGCAGGGCAGCCCCCAATGAAAAACTGTTTTTT

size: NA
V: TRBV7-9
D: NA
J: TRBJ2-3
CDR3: CASSLPKGTQYF
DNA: TGTGCCAGCAGCTTACCCAAGGGTACGCAGTATTTT

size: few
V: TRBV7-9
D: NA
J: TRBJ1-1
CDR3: CASSIPGENTEAFF
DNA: TGTGCCAGCAGCATCCCCGGGGAAAACACTGAAGCTTTCTTT

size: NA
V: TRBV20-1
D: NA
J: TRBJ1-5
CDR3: CSAGGPGDNSNQPQHF
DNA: TGCAGTGCTGGGGGACCGGGAGATAATAGCAATCAGCCCCAGCATTTT

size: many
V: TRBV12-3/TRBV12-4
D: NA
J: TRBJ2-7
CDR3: CASSLQVYEQYF
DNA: TGTGCCAGCAGTCTCCAGGTATACGAGCAGTACTTC

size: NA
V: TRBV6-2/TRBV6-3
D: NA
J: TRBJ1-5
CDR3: CASMGTPAGGNQPQHF
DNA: TGTGCCAGCATGGGAACTCCGGCGGGGGGCAATCAGCCCCAGCATTTT

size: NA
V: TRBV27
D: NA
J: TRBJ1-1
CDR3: CASSWTASNTEAFF
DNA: TGTGCCAGCAGTTGGACAGCCTCGAACACTGAAGCTTTCTTT

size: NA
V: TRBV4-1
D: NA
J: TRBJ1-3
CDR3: CASSQRGITGNTIYF
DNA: TGCGCCAGCAGCCAGCGGGGAATAACTGGAAACACCATATATTTT

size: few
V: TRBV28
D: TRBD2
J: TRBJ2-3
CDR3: CASVSGGERGTQYF
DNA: TGTGCCTCGGTTAGCGGGGGCGAGCGTGGTACGCAGTATTTT

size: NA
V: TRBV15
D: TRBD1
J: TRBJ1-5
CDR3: CATSRDDRGGNQPQHF
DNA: TGTGCCACCAGCAGAGACGACAGGGGAGGGAATCAGCCCCAGCATTTT

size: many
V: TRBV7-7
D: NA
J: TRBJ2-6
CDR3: CASSMGSGANVLTF
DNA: TGTGCTAGCAGCATGGGCTCTGGGGCCAACGTCCTGACTTTC

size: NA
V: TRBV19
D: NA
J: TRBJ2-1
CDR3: CASATTGYNEQFF
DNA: TGTGCCAGTGCCACAACGGGGTACAATGAGCAGTTCTTC

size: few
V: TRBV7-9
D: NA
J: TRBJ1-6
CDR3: CASSLVGGGDSPLHF
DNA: TGTGCCAGCAGCTTAGTAGGTGGAGGGGACTCACCCCTCCACTTT

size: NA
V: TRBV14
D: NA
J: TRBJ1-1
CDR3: CASSHVRPEAFF
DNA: TGTGCCAGCAGCCATGTTAGGCCTGAAGCTTTCTTT

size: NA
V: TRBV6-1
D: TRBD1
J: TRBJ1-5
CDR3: CASSEAEEELRQGINQPQHF
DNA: TGTGCCAGCAGTGAAGCGGAGGAGGAACTACGACAGGGGATCAATCAGCCCCAGCATTTT

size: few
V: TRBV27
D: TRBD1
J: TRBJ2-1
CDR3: CASSLSVNPGGSNEQFF
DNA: TGTGCCAGCAGTTTATCGGTAAACCCAGGGGGCTCTAATGAGCAGTTCTTC

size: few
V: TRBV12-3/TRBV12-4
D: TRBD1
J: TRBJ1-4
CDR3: CASSTPTGLFF
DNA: TGTGCCAGCAGTACACCGACAGGGTTGTTTTTT

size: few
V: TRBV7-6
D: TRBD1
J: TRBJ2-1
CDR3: CASSLRTGYNEQFF
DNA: TGTGCCAGCAGCCTCAGGACAGGGTACAATGAGCAGTTCTTC

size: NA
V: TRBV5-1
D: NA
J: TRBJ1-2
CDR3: CASSLIYGAGYGYTF
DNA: TGCGCCAGCAGCTTGATCTATGGGGCTGGCTATGGCTACACCTTC

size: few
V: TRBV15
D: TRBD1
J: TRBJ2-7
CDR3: CATRAGGFSYEQYF
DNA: TGTGCCACCAGGGCAGGGGGCTTCTCCTACGAGCAGTACTTC

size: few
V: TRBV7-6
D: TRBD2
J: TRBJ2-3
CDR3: CASSQRLAGGNKPQYF
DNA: TGTGCCAGCAGTCAACGACTAGCGGGGGGAAATAAGCCGCAGTATTTT